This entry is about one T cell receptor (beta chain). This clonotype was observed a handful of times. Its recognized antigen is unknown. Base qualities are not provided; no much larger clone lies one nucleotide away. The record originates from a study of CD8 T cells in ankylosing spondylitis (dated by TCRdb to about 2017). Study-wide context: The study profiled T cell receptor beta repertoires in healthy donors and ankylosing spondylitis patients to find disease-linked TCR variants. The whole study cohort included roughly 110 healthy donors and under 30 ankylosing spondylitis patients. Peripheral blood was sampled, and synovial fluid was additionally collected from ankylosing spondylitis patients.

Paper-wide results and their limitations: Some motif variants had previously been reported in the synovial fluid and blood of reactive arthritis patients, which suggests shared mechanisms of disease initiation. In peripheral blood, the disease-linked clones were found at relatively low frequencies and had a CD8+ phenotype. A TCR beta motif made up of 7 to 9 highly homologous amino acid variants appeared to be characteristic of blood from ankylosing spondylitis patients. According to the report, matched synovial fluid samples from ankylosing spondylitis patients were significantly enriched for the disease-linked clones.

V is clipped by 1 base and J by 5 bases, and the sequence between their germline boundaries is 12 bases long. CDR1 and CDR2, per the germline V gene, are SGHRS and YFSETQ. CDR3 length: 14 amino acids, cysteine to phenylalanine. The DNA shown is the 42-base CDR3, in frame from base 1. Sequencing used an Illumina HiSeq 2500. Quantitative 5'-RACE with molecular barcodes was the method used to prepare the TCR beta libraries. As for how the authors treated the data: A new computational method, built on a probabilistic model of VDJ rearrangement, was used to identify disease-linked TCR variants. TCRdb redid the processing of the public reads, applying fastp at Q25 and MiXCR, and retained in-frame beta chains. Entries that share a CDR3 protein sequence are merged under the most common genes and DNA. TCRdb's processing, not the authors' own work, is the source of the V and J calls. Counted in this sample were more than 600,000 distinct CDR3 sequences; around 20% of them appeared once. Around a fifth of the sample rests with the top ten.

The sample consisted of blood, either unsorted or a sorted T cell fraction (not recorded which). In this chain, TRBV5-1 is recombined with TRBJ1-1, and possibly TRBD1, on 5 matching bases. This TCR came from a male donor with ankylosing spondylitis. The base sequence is TGCGCCAGCAGCTTGCCGGGGCCCGGGACTGAAGCTTTCTTT. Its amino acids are CASSLPGPGTEAFF.